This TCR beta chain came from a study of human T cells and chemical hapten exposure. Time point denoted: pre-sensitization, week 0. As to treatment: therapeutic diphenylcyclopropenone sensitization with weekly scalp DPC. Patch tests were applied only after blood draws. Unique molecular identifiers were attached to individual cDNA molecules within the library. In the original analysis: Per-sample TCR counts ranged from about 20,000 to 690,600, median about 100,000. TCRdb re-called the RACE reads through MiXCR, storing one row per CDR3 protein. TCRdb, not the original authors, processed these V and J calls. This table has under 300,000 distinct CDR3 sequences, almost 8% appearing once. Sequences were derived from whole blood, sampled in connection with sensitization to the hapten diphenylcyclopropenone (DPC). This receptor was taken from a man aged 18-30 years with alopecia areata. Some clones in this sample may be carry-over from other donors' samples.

CDR3 in DNA: TGTGCCAGCAGCGGGACTGATGCAACTAATGAAAAACTGTTTTTT. This gives the protein CASSGTDATNEKLFF. This sequence joins TRBV5-5 and TRBJ1-4; a possible D gene is TRBD1 (5 bases). This CDR3 is 15 amino acids long. Germline CDR1 is SGHKS and CDR2 is YYEKEE (reference sequence). V was pared by 4 bases and J by 0 bases, with 10 bases between.